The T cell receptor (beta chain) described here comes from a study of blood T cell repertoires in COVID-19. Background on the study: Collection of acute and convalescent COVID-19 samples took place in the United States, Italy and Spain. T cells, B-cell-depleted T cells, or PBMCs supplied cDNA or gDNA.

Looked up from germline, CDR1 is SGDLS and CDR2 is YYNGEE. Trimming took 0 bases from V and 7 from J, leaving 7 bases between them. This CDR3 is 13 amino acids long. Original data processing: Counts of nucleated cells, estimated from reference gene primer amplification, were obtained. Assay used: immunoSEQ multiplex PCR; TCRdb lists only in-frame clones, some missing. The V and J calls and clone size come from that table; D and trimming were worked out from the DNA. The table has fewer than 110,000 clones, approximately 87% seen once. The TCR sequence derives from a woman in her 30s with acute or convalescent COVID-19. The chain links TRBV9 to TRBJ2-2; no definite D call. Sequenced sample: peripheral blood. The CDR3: CASSVGRGGELFF. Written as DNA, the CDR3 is TGTGCCAGCAGCGTAGGACGAGGCGGGGAGCTGTTTTTT. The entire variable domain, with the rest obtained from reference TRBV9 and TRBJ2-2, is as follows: DSGVTQTPKHLITATGQRVTLRCSPRSGDLSVYWYQQSLDQGLQFLIQYYNGEERAKGNILERFSAQQFPDLHSELNLSSLELGDSALYFCASSVGRGGELFFGEGSRLTVL.